This TCR beta chain originates from a study of cytomegalovirus exposure and HLA in healthy donors. As for the study in general: Researchers previously reported finding 90 million to 130 million unique TCR beta sequences from roughly 170 million T cells.

CDR3 length equals 16 residues. The germline gives CDR1 SNHLY, CDR2 FYNNEI. V lost 6 bases, J lost 5 bases, and 10 bases stayed unmatched. Study-level results: In a later analysis, HLA-associated TCR beta chains were more clonally expanded than equally common others. There were reportedly fewer N-insertions in an Asian-associated ancestry cluster than the approximately 670-donor mean, in a later analysis.

The primer mix had 60 Vbeta and 13 Jbeta primers. TCRdb's table, derived via immunoSEQ multiplex PCR, lists solely in-frame clones and lacks some. The data contain 150,000 to 200,000 clones, under 85% of them seen just once; the ten biggest clones take up roughly 5.2%. Remarks on this clone: What it recognizes is unknown.

This sequence originates from a man between 18 and 35 years old in good health and CMV-seronegative. Sequences were obtained from PBMCs. This chain connects TRBV2 to TRBJ2-1; 10 bases are shared with TRBD1. The CDR3 loop is CASSPGQGPLNNEQFF. CDR3 nucleotide sequence: TGTGCCAGCAGCCCGGGACAGGGGCCGCTCAACAATGAGCAGTTCTTC.